Included here is one TCR beta chain sequence, with context. What it recognizes is unknown. Germline assignment: CDR1 LNHNV and CDR2 YYDKDF (reference sequence). The length of the CDR3 is 16 residues. V lost 3 bases and J lost 4; bases outside the gene matches: 10. One entry per CDR3 protein results from TCRdb running MiXCR on the reads. The sample records about 920,000 distinct CDR3 sequences, around 31% being singletons. The data are from a study of T cell repertoires in cytomegalovirus infection. The overall study: Public signatures in TCR beta pointed to CMV infection and matching HLA type.

Study results and limitations: Cumulative frequency (of public TCR beta family members) identified carriers of CMV plus the relevant HLA. In two of eight donors, the top clonotype was HLA-C-restricted CMV-specific.

The TCR originated in a human donor in good health (CMV status not recorded). Some clones in this sample may be carry-over from other donors' samples. This specimen was cultured CD8+ T cells from PBMCs, taken from culture after CMV antigen stimulation. V and J are TRBV15 and TRBJ1-2; 8 bases fit TRBD1. The CDR3 DNA follows: TGTGCCACCAGCAGCCTCCCGGGACAGGTGACCTATGGCTACACCTTC. Its protein is CATSSLPGQVTYGYTF.